This T cell receptor beta chain was sequenced for a study of yellow fever vaccine responses in identical twins. Worth noting for this clonotype: What it binds is not known.

Study findings and constraints: Twins reportedly appeared to share part of their vaccine T cell response while keeping part individual.

The CDR3 sequence is 14 residues long. From germline, CDR1 is SGHAT and CDR2 FQDESV (reference sequence). Trimming shortened V by 5 bases and J by 6 bases, and 15 bases separated the two germline ends. Each CDR3 protein gets one entry after TCRdb re-called the RT-PCR reads with MiXCR. The sample lists 11,000 to 15,000 distinct CDR3 sequences, 84% occurring once. Specimen: T cells from blood (PBMCs), unsorted or a sorted subset (not recorded which), collected before or after yellow fever vaccination (not recorded which). The V call is TRBV11-1, the J call TRBJ2-3; D possibly matches TRBD1 or TRBD2 (5 bases each). The TCR was taken from a woman aged 18-35 years who received the yellow fever vaccine. This chain's CDR3 is CASSRRLGTDTQYF. The CDR3 coding sequence is TGTGCCAGCAGCCGAAGGCTCGGGACCGATACGCAGTATTTT.